These 19 T cell receptor beta chains were sequenced from one sample in a study of T-cell reconstitution after alpha-beta-depleted transplantation in children. It was with unique molecular identifiers that the TCRbeta library was prepared. MiXCR, run by TCRdb on the PCR reads, gives a single entry per CDR3 protein. The data contain 500,000 or so distinct CDR3 sequences, over 10% of them seen just once; the ten biggest clones take up 14%. The sequences come from PBMCs, mostly from graft donor cells, collected 180 days after TCRalphabeta/CD19-depleted stem cell transplant. The receptors originated from a female patient aged 2-9 years who had a stem cell transplant for aplastic anemia, so the T cells may come from the graft donor.

The chain recombines TRBV27 with TRBJ2-1; tentative D call: TRBD1 (6 bases). Trimming pared 5 bases from V and 3 bases from J, leaving 20 bases between. CDR3 length: 17 residues. Germline V lookup: CDR1 MNHEY, CDR2 SMNVEV (reference sequence). Written as DNA, the CDR3 is TGTGCCAGCAGTCCGAACAATTGGGACACCGACTACAATGAGCAGTTCTTC. This translates into CASSPNNWDTDYNEQFF.

The gene calls are TRBV24-1 and TRBJ1-2, with D perhaps TRBD1 (5 bases). Germline V gene lookup returns CDR1 KGHDR and CDR2 SFDVKD. The CDR3 covers 13 residues. V dropped 4 bases and J dropped 6 bases, with 11 bases sitting between them. The CDR3 DNA is TGTGCCACCAGTGAACTGGGACGGGATGGCTACACCTTC. Translating gives CATSELGRDGYTF.

The V gene is TRBV30, the J gene TRBJ2-3; TRBD2 agrees at 8 bases. CDR1 GTSNPN and CDR2 SVGIG come from the germline V gene (reference sequence). The ends lost 1 base at V and 4 bases at J; junction bases unmatched: 4. The CDR3 is 14 amino acids. The CDR3 spells CAWSALGGADTQYF. CDR3 DNA: TGTGCCTGGAGTGCCCTCGGGGGGGCAGATACGCAGTATTTT. The entire variable domain, with the rest obtained from reference TRBV30 and TRBJ2-3, is as follows: SQTIHQWPATLVQPVGSPLSLECTVEGTSNPNLYWYRQAAGRGLQLLFYSVGIGQISSEVPQNLSASRPQDRQFILSSKKLLLSDSGFYLCAWSALGGADTQYFGPGTRLTVL.

This clonotype occurred a few times. This chain connects TRBV20-1 to TRBJ2-1; D assignment may be TRBD1 or TRBD2 (5 bases each). V was clipped by 2 bases and J by 5 bases, with 16 bases between them. CDR3 length: 15 amino acids. Per germline, CDR1 DFQATT and CDR2 SNEGSKA (reference sequence). The CDR3 sequence is CSARWPGTHNNEQFF. The CDR3 DNA reads TGCAGTGCTAGATGGCCCGGGACCCACAACAATGAGCAGTTCTTC.

The J gene is TRBJ2-7, the V gene TRBV7-6, with 9 positions matching TRBD1. The germline V gene has CDR1 SGHVS and CDR2 FNYEAQ. V was clipped by 5 bases and J by 2 bases; unmatched bases: 13. The CDR3 is made up of 17 amino acids. The CDR3 DNA follows: TGTGCCAGCAGCCAAGACCTTGGGACAGGGAGAACCTACGAGCAGTACTTC. This translates into CASSQDLGTGRTYEQYF. The full variable domain, completed using reference TRBV7-6 and TRBJ2-7, is GAGVSQSPRYKVTKRGQDVALRCDPISGHVSLYWYRQALGQGPEFLTYFNYEAQQDKSGLPNDRFSAERPEGSISTLTIQRTEQRDSAMYRCASSQDLGTGRTYEQYFGPGTRLTVT.

The chain carries TRBV12-3 or TRBV12-4 and TRBJ2-3, with D tentatively TRBD2 (5 bases). V gave up 5 bases and J gave up 6 bases, with 12 bases separating them. The length of the CDR3 is 13 residues. The DNA of the CDR3 is TGTGCCAGCAGTCTACTACTAGTTGATACGCAGTATTTT. This sequence encodes CASSLLLVDTQYF.

The chain recombines TRBV20-1 with TRBJ2-7; 7 nucleotides align to TRBD1. V trimming: 0 bases; J trimming: 1 base; junction bases outside the gene matches: 3. Looked up from germline, CDR1 is DFQATT and CDR2 is SNEGSKA (reference sequence). The CDR3 loop spans 14 amino acids. As DNA, the CDR3 is TGCAGTGCTAGAGACCTCAGGGGGTCCTACGAGCAGTACTTC. This translates into CSARDLRGSYEQYF.

A few counts support this clonotype. DNA of the CDR3: TGTGCCAGCCGACCGGGACTAGCGGGAGATGTTTATCCGACGGATACGCAGTATTTT. Translation gives CASRPGLAGDVYPTDTQYF. J is TRBJ2-3 and V is TRBV3-1; 14 positions agree with TRBD2. Germline V lookup: CDR1 LGHDT, CDR2 YNNKEL (reference sequence). V lost 8 bases, J lost 6 bases, and 19 bases stayed unmatched. The CDR3 spans 19 residues.

The chain couples TRBV5-6 to TRBJ2-7; D may be TRBD1 (5 bases). Germline V lookup: CDR1 SGHDT, CDR2 YYEEEE. The CDR3 consists of 13 residues. Trimming stripped 4 bases from V and 3 bases from J, with 11 bases between. Here the CDR3 DNA reads TGTGCCAGCAGCAGACAGAACTTCTACGAGCAGTACTTC. Its translation: CASSRQNFYEQYF.

This clonotype turned up a few times. This sequence joins TRBV20-1 and TRBJ2-1, with 13 nucleotides matching TRBD2. Per the germline V gene, CDR1 is DFQATT and CDR2 is SNEGSKA (reference sequence). CDR3 length equals 14 residues. Trimming cost V 2 bases and J 7 bases; bases outside gene matches: 2. DNA for the CDR3: TGCAGTGCTAGATCGGGACTAGCGGGGAATGAGCAGTTCTTC. Translated, it gives CSARSGLAGNEQFF.

This clonotype has ten or more counts. The V gene is TRBV6-2 or TRBV6-3, the J gene TRBJ2-1; TRBD2 is a possible D gene (6 bases). This CDR3 is built from 13 residues. Germline CDR1 and CDR2: MNHEY and SVGEGT. Trimming removed 4 bases at V and 7 bases at J, with 11 bases between. The CDR3 nucleotides are TGTGCCAGCAGTTCGGGACTGACGAATGAGCAGTTCTTC. This encodes CASSSGLTNEQFF.

V gene TRBV7-8 combines with J gene TRBJ1-4, with D perhaps TRBD1 (5 bases). CDR1 and CDR2 from the germline V gene are SGHVS and FQNEAQ. CDR3 length equals 13 residues. Trimming shortened V by 1 base and J by 7 bases, and 7 bases separated the two germline ends. The CDR3 nucleotides are TGTGCCAGCAGCTTAGGGACAACTGAAAAACTGTTTTTT. Encoded protein: CASSLGTTEKLFF.

This clonotype has at least ten counts. The V gene is TRBV28, the J gene TRBJ2-1; either TRBD1 or TRBD2 may fit D (5 bases each). The CDR3 contains 15 residues. V was shortened by 3 bases and J by 6 bases, with 15 bases between the two germline ends. The germline V gene has CDR1 MDHEN and CDR2 SYDVKM. CDR3 DNA sequence: TGTGCCAGCAGTTTGCTCACGGGACGACCCAATGAGCAGTTCTTC. This gives the protein CASSLLTGRPNEQFF.

This clonotype was seen at least ten times. The gene calls are TRBV7-8 and TRBJ1-5, with TRBD1 matching over 7 bases. Germline CDR1 and CDR2: SGHVS and FQNEAQ. The CDR3 consists of 13 residues. The ends lost 5 bases at V and 6 bases at J; junction bases unmatched: 4. CDR3 DNA: TGTGCCAGCAGCACAGGGGTGGGTCAGCCCCAGCATTTT. It is translated as CASSTGVGQPQHF.

This rearrangement joins TRBV6-1 to TRBJ1-2; 9 nucleotides match TRBD1. The CDR3 is made up of 15 amino acids. The V segment lost 6 bases and the J segment 4 bases; nucleotides outside the gene matches: 9. CDR1 MNHNS and CDR2 SASEGT come from the germline V gene. This CDR3 is CASSEPGQGAYGYTF. The CDR3 nucleotides are TGTGCCAGCAGCGAACCGGGACAGGGAGCCTATGGCTACACCTTC.

This clonotype was found a few times. The chain combines TRBV20-1 with TRBJ2-1; a weak D match, TRBD1 (7 bases). The CDR3 length is 14 residues. Germline V lookup: CDR1 DFQATT, CDR2 SNEGSKA (reference sequence). V was clipped by 0 bases and J by 7 bases, with 13 bases between them. In nucleotides, the CDR3 is TGCAGTGCTAGAGATAACAGGGGAGGAAATGAGCAGTTCTTC. Translating gives CSARDNRGGNEQFF.

The chain carries TRBV29-1 and TRBJ1-2; D is unresolved. The V and J ends lost 2 bases and 3 bases respectively, with 4 bases between them. This CDR3 has 11 residues. Germline V gives CDR1 SQVTM, CDR2 ANQGSEA. The CDR3 here is CSVERHYGYTF. The CDR3 nucleotides read TGCAGCGTTGAACGGCACTATGGCTACACCTTC.

The chain recombines TRBV21-1 with TRBJ1-1. TRBV21-1 is an annotated pseudogene. There are 14 residues in the CDR3. The CDR3 nucleotides read TGTGCCAGCAGCAGTCAGTTGGAGAACACTGAAGCTTTCTTT. This encodes CASSSQLENTEAFF.

The chain is built from TRBV28 and TRBJ2-7; TRBD1 aligns across 7 bases. The CDR3 is 13 residues long. Germline values: CDR1 MDHEN, CDR2 SYDVKM. The junction had 3 bases not matched to a gene; V was cut back by 2 bases and J by 5 bases. The CDR3 reads CASSLDRVNEQYF. CDR3 sequence (DNA): TGTGCCAGCAGTTTAGACAGGGTTAACGAGCAGTACTTC.